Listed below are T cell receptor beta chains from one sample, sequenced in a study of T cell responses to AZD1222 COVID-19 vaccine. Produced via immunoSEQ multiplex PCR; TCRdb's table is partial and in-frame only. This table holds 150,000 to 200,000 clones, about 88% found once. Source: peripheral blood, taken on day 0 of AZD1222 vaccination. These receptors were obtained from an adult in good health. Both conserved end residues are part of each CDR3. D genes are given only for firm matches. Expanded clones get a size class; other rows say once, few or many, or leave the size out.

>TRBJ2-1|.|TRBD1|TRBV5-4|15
CASSLRTGAYNEQFF
TGTGCCAGCAGCTTACGGACAGGGGCCTACAATGAGCAGTTCTTC
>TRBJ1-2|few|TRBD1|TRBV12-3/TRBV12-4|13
CASSFDRVFGYTF
TGTGCCAGCAGTTTCGACAGGGTATTTGGCTACACCTTC
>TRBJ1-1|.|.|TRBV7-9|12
CASSFGQSEAFF
TGTGCCAGCAGCTTCGGACAGTCTGAAGCTTTCTTT
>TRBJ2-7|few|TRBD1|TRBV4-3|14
CASSQTGGRDEQYF
TGCGCCAGCAGCCAGACAGGGGGCAGGGACGAGCAGTACTTC
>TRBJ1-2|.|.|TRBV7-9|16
CASSSLLAGYAYGYTF
TGTGCCAGCAGTAGCTTATTGGCAGGATATGCCTATGGCTACACCTTC
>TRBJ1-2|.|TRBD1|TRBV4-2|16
CASSYRSGQANYGYTF
TGTGCCAGCAGCTACAGGTCCGGACAGGCGAACTATGGCTACACCTTC
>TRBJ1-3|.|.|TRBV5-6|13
CASSSVSGNTIYF
TGTGCCAGCAGCTCTGTCTCTGGAAACACCATATATTTT
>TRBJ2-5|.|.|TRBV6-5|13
CASSYRGGGTQYF
TGTGCCAGCAGTTACCGAGGTGGGGGGACCCAGTACTTC
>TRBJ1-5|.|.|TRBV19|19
CASSLSFSGRRTSNQPQHF
TGTGCCAGTAGTCTATCCTTTTCGGGACGGAGGACTAGCAATCAGCCCCAGCATTTT
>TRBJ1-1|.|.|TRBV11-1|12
CASSWGGNEAFF
TGTGCCAGCAGCTGGGGGGGTAATGAAGCTTTCTTT
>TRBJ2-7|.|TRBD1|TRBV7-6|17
CASSLEGPGQGAYEQYF
TGTGCCAGCAGCTTGGAGGGCCCGGGACAGGGGGCCTACGAGCAGTACTTC
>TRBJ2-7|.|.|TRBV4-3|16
CASSQGLGGNPYEQYF
TGCGCCAGCAGCCAAGGTCTTGGCGGGAACCCCTACGAGCAGTACTTC
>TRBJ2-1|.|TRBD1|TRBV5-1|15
CASSSQGARYNEQFF
TGCGCCAGCAGCTCACAGGGGGCGCGGTACAATGAGCAGTTCTTC
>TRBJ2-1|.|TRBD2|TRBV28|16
CASSLPLAASYNEQFF
TGTGCCAGCAGCCTCCCCCTAGCGGCCTCCTACAATGAGCAGTTCTTC
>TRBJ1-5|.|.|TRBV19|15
CASSTGRSGNQPQHF
TGTGCCAGTAGTACAGGACGATCGGGCAATCAGCCCCAGCATTTT
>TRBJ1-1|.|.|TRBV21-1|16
CASSKALSAEIREAFF
TGTGCCAGCAGCAAAGCGCTCTCGGCCGAAATCCGTGAAGCTTTCTTT
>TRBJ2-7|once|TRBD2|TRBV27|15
CASSSYSGTTYEQYF
TGTGCCAGCAGTTCCTATAGCGGGACCACCTACGAGCAGTACTTC
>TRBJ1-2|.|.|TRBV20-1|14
CSASVTGSNYGYTF
TGCAGTGCTAGTGTGACAGGTTCTAACTATGGCTACACCTTC
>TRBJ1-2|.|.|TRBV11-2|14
CASSLVEGLDGYTF
TGTGCCAGCAGCTTAGTAGAGGGTTTGGATGGCTACACCTTC
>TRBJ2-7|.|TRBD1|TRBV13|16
CASSYKTGTGLNEQYF
TGTGCCAGCAGCTATAAAACCGGGACAGGGCTAAACGAGCAGTACTTC
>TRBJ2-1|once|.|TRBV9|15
CASSPGSRSYNEQFF
TGTGCCAGCAGCCCCGGTTCTCGAAGCTACAATGAGCAGTTCTTC
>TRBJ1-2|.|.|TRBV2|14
CASSVLQSVEGYTF
TGTGCCAGCAGTGTTCTACAGTCGGTGGAAGGCTACACCTTC
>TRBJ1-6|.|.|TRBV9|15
CASSARGLNNSPLHF
TGTGCCAGCAGCGCGAGGGGCCTAAATAATTCACCCCTCCACTTT
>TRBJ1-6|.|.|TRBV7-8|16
CASSLRGNTYNSPLHF
TGTGCCAGCAGCTTAAGGGGAAACACCTATAATTCACCCCTCCACTTT
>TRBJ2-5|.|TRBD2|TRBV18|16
CASSPLASGGQETQYF
TGTGCCAGCTCACCACTGGCTAGCGGGGGCCAAGAGACCCAGTACTTC